These 30 T cell receptor beta chains originate from one sample sequenced in a study of OX40 agonist ivuxolimab in advanced cancers. Profiling relied on immunoSEQ multiplex PCR, and the TCRdb table lists in-frame clones only, not all of them. The data hold roughly 56,000 clones, with 86% observed a single time. The sample in question was CD4+ or CD8+ T cells sorted from blood, obtained in a trial of the OX40 agonist ivuxolimab. Receptors were obtained from an adult with an advanced solid tumor such as melanoma, head and neck, liver or kidney cancer.

The V gene is TRBV9, the J gene TRBJ1-2; D is unclear. The CDR3 runs to 14 residues. V was clipped by 0 bases and J by 5 bases, with 11 bases between them. Germline loops: CDR1 SGDLS, CDR2 YYNGEE. CDR3 DNA: TGTGCCAGCAGCGTAGCCGGAGAGATTTATGGCTACACCTTC. Translation gives CASSVAGEIYGYTF.

This clone has more than one count but fewer than ten. V usage is TRBV2 and J usage is TRBJ2-5; 7 bases fit TRBD1. This CDR3 is 13 amino acids long. Looked up from germline, CDR1 is SNHLY and CDR2 is FYNNEI. V dropped 10 bases and J dropped 3; count of bases not matched to a gene: 8. The CDR3 loop is CATHRGWKETQYF. The CDR3 bases are TGTGCCACCCACAGGGGATGGAAAGAGACCCAGTACTTC. The complete variable domain, with remaining parts taken from reference TRBV2 and TRBJ2-5, reads EPEVTQTPSHQVTQMGQEVILRCVPISNHLYFYWYRQILGQKVEFLVSFYNNEISEKSEIFDDQFSVERPDGSNFTLKIRSTKLEDSAMYFCATHRGWKETQYFGPGTRLLVL.

There are a few counts of this clone. The rearrangement links TRBV20-1 to TRBJ1-2; TRBD1 might be the D (5 bases). There are 11 residues in the CDR3. V gave up 7 bases and J gave up 8 bases, with 14 bases separating them. The germline V gene encodes CDR1 DFQATT and CDR2 SNEGSKA (reference sequence). In DNA, the CDR3 is TGCAGTGTTTCGGACAATTCCGGCTACACCTTC. It specifies CSVSDNSGYTF.

Points on this clone: Other nucleotide sequences from this sample produce the same CDR3. The chain uses TRBV18 and TRBJ2-5, with D hard to call. Germline CDR1 and CDR2: KGHSH and LQKENI. This CDR3 has 13 amino acids. Trimming took off 2 bases at V and 2 bases at J, with 6 bases between the two ends. In nucleotides, the CDR3 is TGTGCCAGCTCACCAGGGCAGCAAGAGACCCAGTACTTC. It is translated as CASSPGQQETQYF.

V and J are TRBV6-5 and TRBJ2-2; 8 nucleotides line up with TRBD1. Germline CDR1 MNHEY, CDR2 SVGAGI. There are 15 residues in the CDR3. With V trimmed by 5 bases and J by 2 bases, 4 bases remained unmatched. CDR3 sequence (DNA): TGTGCCAGCAGTCGAGACAGGGGAAACACCGGGGAGCTGTTTTTT. This gives the protein CASSRDRGNTGELFF.

The chain uses TRBV6-5 and TRBJ1-2; the D is unclear. Trimming removed 2 bases from V and 3 bases from J, with 13 bases in between. The CDR3 has 15 residues. Per the germline V gene, CDR1 is MNHEY and CDR2 is SVGAGI. Here the CDR3 reads CASSYNEGLDYGYTF. The CDR3 region has the DNA TGTGCCAGCAGTTACAATGAGGGCTTAGACTATGGCTACACCTTC.

This clone was recorded once. The chain uses TRBV28 and TRBJ2-7, with D possibly TRBD2 on 5 matching bases. This CDR3 contains 12 residues. The germline V gene encodes CDR1 MDHEN and CDR2 SYDVKM. The germline V and J ends were trimmed by 6 bases and 3 bases, with 9 bases remaining between them. The CDR3 DNA sequence: TGTGCCAGCAGCTTGGGAGTCTACGAGCAGTACTTC. Residues: CASSLGVYEQYF.

The J gene is TRBJ1-3, the V gene TRBV10-3, with 7 bases that match TRBD1. There are 14 residues in the CDR3. From germline, CDR1 is ENHRY and CDR2 SYGVKD. Trimming took 6 bases from V and 3 from J; bases not matched to a gene: 5. The CDR3 bases are TGTGCCATCAGACCAGACAGGGTTGGAAACACCATATATTTT. Protein sequence: CAIRPDRVGNTIYF.

The sample holds one count of this clone. The genes are TRBV6-5 and TRBJ1-1; D is ambiguous. Germline-derived CDR1 and CDR2 are MNHEY and SVGAGI. The CDR3 length is 13 residues. The germline V and J ends were trimmed by 2 bases and 5 bases, with 9 bases remaining between them. CDR3 protein: CASSYPKGTEAFF. CDR3 DNA: TGTGCCAGCAGTTACCCTAAAGGGACTGAAGCTTTCTTT.

The chain carries TRBV30 and TRBJ1-3; D is unclear. CDR1 GTSNPN and CDR2 SVGIG come from the germline V gene (reference sequence). V dropped 0 bases and J dropped 3 bases, with 12 bases sitting between them. This CDR3 is built from 15 residues. CDR3 DNA sequence: TGTGCCTGGAGTGTAAACTGGAGTGGTGGAAACACCATATATTTT. It translates to CAWSVNWSGGNTIYF. The full variable domain, completed using reference TRBV30 and TRBJ1-3, is SQTIHQWPATLVQPVGSPLSLECTVEGTSNPNLYWYRQAAGRGLQLLFYSVGIGQISSEVPQNLSASRPQDRQFILSSKKLLLSDSGFYLCAWSVNWSGGNTIYFGEGSWLTVV.

The rearrangement links TRBV2 to TRBJ2-5; possibly TRBD2 for D (5 bases). The CDR3 is made up of 14 amino acids. Germline V CDR1 and CDR2: SNHLY, FYNNEI. The germline V and J ends were trimmed by 1 base and 7 bases, with 13 bases remaining between them. The DNA of the CDR3 is TGTGCCAGCAGTGAAGAGTACACCGCGGGGACCCAGTACTTC. Translation: CASSEEYTAGTQYF.

The J gene is TRBJ2-7, the V gene TRBV19, with 10 bases lining up with TRBD1. Trimming removed 6 bases from V and 11 bases from J; junction bases left unmatched: 13. Germline V lookup: CDR1 LNHDA, CDR2 SQIVND (reference sequence). The CDR3 totals 14 residues. The CDR3 loop reads CASRKTGGDNSEYF. The DNA of the CDR3 is TGTGCCAGTAGGAAGACAGGGGGCGATAATTCGGAGTACTTC.

The gene calls are TRBV6-5 and TRBJ1-2; possible D gene TRBD1, 6 bases. Trimming removed 0 bases from V and 3 bases from J, with 14 bases in between. Germline CDR1 reads MNHEY; CDR2 reads SVGAGI. The CDR3 spans 16 residues. CDR3 sequence reads: CASSYSITRGDYGYTF. The CDR3 region has the DNA TGTGCCAGCAGTTACTCGATCACCAGGGGAGACTATGGCTACACCTTC.

The chain employs TRBV6-5 and TRBJ2-2; D not resolved. The CDR3 contains 15 residues. The germline V gene encodes CDR1 MNHEY and CDR2 SVGAGI. Between the trimmed V and J ends, which lost 6 bases and 0 bases, there was a span of 11 bases. The CDR3 nucleotides are TGTGCCAGCAGCTCCCGCGGCCCGAACACCGGGGAGCTGTTTTTT. It yields the protein CASSSRGPNTGELFF.

This chain links TRBV4-1 with TRBJ1-3, with D hard to call. The CDR3 runs to 14 residues. Germline loops: CDR1 MGHRA, CDR2 YSYEKL. V was cut by 1 base and J by 0 bases, with 4 bases left in between. CDR3 bases: TGCGCCAGCAGCCAAGGGCTCTCTGGAAACACCATATATTTT. Translation: CASSQGLSGNTIYF.

The chain couples TRBV6-6 to TRBJ2-2; the D is unclear. The CDR3 loop spans 14 amino acids. The germline V and J ends were trimmed by 0 bases and 8 bases, with 10 bases remaining between them. CDR1 is MNHNY and CDR2 is SVGAGI in the germline V gene (reference sequence). The CDR3 DNA sequence: TGTGCCAGCAGTTACTCGAGAGGAGTAGGGGAGCTGTTTTTT. It specifies CASSYSRGVGELFF.

V usage is TRBV6-5 and J usage is TRBJ1-6; the match to TRBD1 covers 7 bases. With 2 bases clipped from V and 7 bases from J, the junction kept 8 bases outside the gene matches. Germline loops: CDR1 MNHEY, CDR2 SVGAGI. The CDR3 length is 16 residues. CDR3 bases: TGTGCCAGCAGTTACACAGGGGCAATGAACAATTCACCCCTCCACTTT. This encodes CASSYTGAMNNSPLHF.

J is TRBJ2-3 and V is TRBV25-1; TRBD2 agrees at 15 bases. Germline assignment: CDR1 MGHDK and CDR2 SYGVNS. J lost 7 bases, V lost 6 bases, and 11 bases had no gene match. The CDR3 runs 17 residues. In nucleotides, the CDR3 is TGTGCCAGCAGCGCTCCGGGGACTAGCGGGGGGAGCCATACGCAGTATTTT. Its translation: CASSAPGTSGGSHTQYF. Complete variable domain (other parts from reference TRBV25-1 and TRBJ2-3): EADIYQTPRYLVIGTGKKITLECSQTMGHDKMYWYQQDPGMELHLIHYSYGVNSTEKGDLSSESTVSRIRTEHFPLTLESARPSHTSQYLCASSAPGTSGGSHTQYFGPGTRLTVL.

J is TRBJ2-7 and V is TRBV18; 10 bases match TRBD1. CDR3 length: 14 amino acids. J was trimmed by 2 bases and V by 3 bases; bases with no gene match: 1. Germline CDR1 and CDR2: KGHSH and LQKENI. The DNA of the CDR3 is TGTGCCAGCTCACCCGGACAGGGGGCCTACGAGCAGTACTTC. Translation: CASSPGQGAYEQYF.

The chain combines TRBV28 with TRBJ2-3; a weak D match, TRBD1 (6 bases). Germline CDR1 MDHEN, CDR2 SYDVKM. Trimming pared 4 bases from V and 4 bases from J, leaving 12 bases between. There are 14 residues in the CDR3. The CDR3, as DNA: TGTGCCAGCAGTTCTCAGGGGACCCCAGATACGCAGTATTTT. This translates into CASSSQGTPDTQYF.

The chain has TRBV28 and TRBJ1-6; 7 nucleotides agree with TRBD1. In germline, CDR1 is MDHEN, CDR2 SYDVKM. Germline trimming cut 5 bases from V and 7 bases from J; bases unmatched to any gene: 5. CDR3 length: 14 residues. The CDR3 sequence: CASSVQGPNSPLHF. The CDR3 nucleotides read TGTGCCAGCAGTGTACAGGGGCCGAATTCACCCCTCCACTTT.

V gene TRBV7-2 combines with J gene TRBJ1-3; 9 nucleotides align to TRBD1. There are 15 residues in the CDR3. J lost 8 bases, V lost 2 bases, and 7 bases had no gene match. The germline CDR1 and CDR2 sequences are SGHTA and FQGNSA. The CDR3: CASSLFTGQGYTIYF. CDR3 in DNA: TGTGCCAGCAGCTTATTTACCGGACAGGGGTACACCATATATTTT. Based on the CDR3 plus reference TRBV7-2 and TRBJ1-3, the full variable domain is GAGVSQSPSNKVTEKGKDVELRCDPISGHTALYWYRQSLGQGLEFLIYFQGNSAPDKSGLPSDRFSAERTGGSVSTLTIQRTQQEDSAVYLCASSLFTGQGYTIYFGEGSWLTVV.

The rearrangement links TRBV29-1 to TRBJ2-6; 10 bases align to TRBD1. Germline CDR1 SQVTM, CDR2 ANQGSEA. The length of the CDR3 is 19 residues. J was trimmed by 1 base and V by 1 base; bases with no gene match: 10. As DNA, the CDR3 is TGCAGCGTTGAAGGGGTCGGTGGACAGGGGGTATCTGGGGCCAACGTCCTGACTTTC. Its translation: CSVEGVGGQGVSGANVLTF.

The chain has TRBV5-5 and TRBJ2-3, with 8 positions matching TRBD2. The CDR3 extends over 16 amino acids. V lost 4 bases and J lost 2; bases outside the gene matches: 9. Germline CDR1 reads SGHKS; CDR2 reads YYEKEE (reference sequence). CDR3 sequence reads: CASSPPGGGITDTQYF. DNA of the CDR3: TGTGCCAGCAGCCCGCCGGGCGGGGGGATCACAGATACGCAGTATTTT.

The J gene is TRBJ2-1, the V gene TRBV19; D unresolved. The germline V gene encodes CDR1 LNHDA and CDR2 SQIVND (reference sequence). With 9 bases removed from V and 0 bases from J, the gap between germline ends came to 15 bases. CDR3 length: 15 residues. CDR3 in amino acids: CASRTAASSYNEQFF. The CDR3 DNA sequence: TGTGCCAGCCGAACAGCCGCCAGCTCCTACAATGAGCAGTTCTTC.

The chain recombines TRBV2 with TRBJ2-3; D unresolved. This CDR3 has 14 amino acids. CDR1 is SNHLY and CDR2 is FYNNEI in the germline V gene. The V and J ends lost 4 bases and 7 bases respectively, with 15 bases between them. The CDR3 spells CASSGSLAGNTQYF. In DNA, the CDR3 is TGTGCCAGCAGTGGAAGCCTCGCTGGGAATACGCAGTATTTT.

The V call is TRBV18, the J call TRBJ2-3, with 9 nucleotides matching TRBD2. V lost 3 bases to trimming and J lost 2 bases; unmatched junction nucleotides: 9. The CDR3 is 17 amino acids. The germline CDR1 and CDR2 sequences are KGHSH and LQKENI. CDR3 sequence: CASSPLSGGRNTDTQYF. In nucleotides, the CDR3 is TGTGCCAGCTCACCGCTTAGCGGGGGACGGAACACAGATACGCAGTATTTT. The full variable domain, with the rest looked up from reference TRBV18 and TRBJ2-3, is NAGVMQNPRHLVRRRGQEARLRCSPMKGHSHVYWYRQLPEEGLKFMVYLQKENIIDESGMPKERFSAEFPKEGPSILRIQQVVRGDSAAYFCASSPLSGGRNTDTQYFGPGTRLTVL.

The CDR3 DNA follows: TGTGCCAGCAGTGCAACGACTTTACTAGCGGGCACTACCCCCTACGAGCAGTACTTC. Protein sequence: CASSATTLLAGTTPYEQYF. The chain links TRBV28 to TRBJ2-7; 9 nucleotides align to TRBD2. The CDR3 contains 19 residues. V was pared by 5 bases and J by 2 bases, with 19 bases of the junction left unmatched. Germline CDR1 and CDR2: MDHEN and SYDVKM.

The gene calls are TRBV2 and TRBJ2-5; 8 bases map to TRBD2. V shed 7 bases, J shed 4 bases, and the junction held 5 bases outside the gene matches. From germline, CDR1 is SNHLY and CDR2 FYNNEI. CDR3 length: 13 residues. The CDR3 here is CASMGLGLETQYF. The CDR3 bases are TGTGCCAGCATGGGACTAGGGTTAGAGACCCAGTACTTC.

The rearrangement joins TRBV11-3 to TRBJ1-6; 9 bases line up with TRBD1. From germline, CDR1 is SGHNT and CDR2 YENEEA. Trimming cost V 5 bases and J 9 bases; bases outside gene matches: 8. The CDR3 contains 15 residues. CDR3 region: CASSPGDRDASPLHF. The CDR3 DNA reads as TGTGCCAGCAGCCCTGGGGACAGGGACGCTTCACCCCTCCACTTT.